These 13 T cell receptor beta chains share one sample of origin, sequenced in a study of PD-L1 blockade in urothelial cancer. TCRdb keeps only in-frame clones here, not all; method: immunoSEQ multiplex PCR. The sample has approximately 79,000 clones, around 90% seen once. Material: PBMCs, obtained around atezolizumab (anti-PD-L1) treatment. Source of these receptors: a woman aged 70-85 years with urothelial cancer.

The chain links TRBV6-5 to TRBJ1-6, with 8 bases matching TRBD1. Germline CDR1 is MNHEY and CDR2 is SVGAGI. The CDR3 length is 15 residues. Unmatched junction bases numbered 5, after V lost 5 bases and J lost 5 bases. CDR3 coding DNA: TGTGCCAGCAGTCCCAGCAGGGGGCATAATTCACCCCTCCACTTT. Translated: CASSPSRGHNSPLHF.

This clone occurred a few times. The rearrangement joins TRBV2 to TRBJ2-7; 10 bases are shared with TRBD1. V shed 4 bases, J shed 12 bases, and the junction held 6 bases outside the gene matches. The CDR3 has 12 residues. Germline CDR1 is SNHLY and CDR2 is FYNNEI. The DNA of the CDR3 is TGTGCCAGCAGTGGTAGGGACAGGGGAAGGTACTTC. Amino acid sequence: CASSGRDRGRYF.

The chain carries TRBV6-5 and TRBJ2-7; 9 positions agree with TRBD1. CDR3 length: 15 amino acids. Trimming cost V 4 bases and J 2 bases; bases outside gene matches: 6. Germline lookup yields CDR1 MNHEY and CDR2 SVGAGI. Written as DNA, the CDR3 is TGTGCCAGCAGTTTCTCCGGGACAGGGCCCTACGAGCAGTACTTC. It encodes CASSFSGTGPYEQYF.

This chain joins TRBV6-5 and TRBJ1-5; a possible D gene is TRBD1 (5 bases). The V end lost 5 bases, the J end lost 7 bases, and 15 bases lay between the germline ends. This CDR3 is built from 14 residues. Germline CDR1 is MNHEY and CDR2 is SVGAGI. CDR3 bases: TGTGCCAGCAGTCCCAGGGTTGCATTCCAGCCCCAGCATTTT. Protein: CASSPRVAFQPQHF.

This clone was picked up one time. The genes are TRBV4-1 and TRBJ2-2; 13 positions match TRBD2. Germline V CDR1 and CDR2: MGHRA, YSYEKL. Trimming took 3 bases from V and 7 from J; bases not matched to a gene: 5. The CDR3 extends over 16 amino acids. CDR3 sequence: CASSQGTSGKVGELFF. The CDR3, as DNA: TGCGCCAGCAGCCAGGGGACTAGCGGGAAGGTCGGGGAGCTGTTTTTT.

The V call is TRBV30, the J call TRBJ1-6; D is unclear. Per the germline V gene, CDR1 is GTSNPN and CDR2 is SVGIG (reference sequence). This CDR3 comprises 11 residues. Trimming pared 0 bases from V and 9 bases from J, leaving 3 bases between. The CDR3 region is CAWSVSSPLHF. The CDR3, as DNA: TGTGCCTGGAGTGTCTCTTCACCCCTCCACTTT.

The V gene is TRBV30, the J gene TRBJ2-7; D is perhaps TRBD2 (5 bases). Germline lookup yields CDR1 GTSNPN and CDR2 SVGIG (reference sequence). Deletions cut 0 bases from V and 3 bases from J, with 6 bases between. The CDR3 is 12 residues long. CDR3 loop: CAWSVRDYEQYF. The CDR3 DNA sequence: TGTGCCTGGAGTGTACGGGACTACGAGCAGTACTTC.

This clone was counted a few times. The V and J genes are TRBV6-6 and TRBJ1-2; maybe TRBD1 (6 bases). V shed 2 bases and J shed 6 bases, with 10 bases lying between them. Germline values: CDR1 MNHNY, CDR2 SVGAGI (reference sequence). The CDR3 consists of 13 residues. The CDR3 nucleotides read TGTGCCAGCAGTTACGAGGCAGGGGATGGCTACACCTTC. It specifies CASSYEAGDGYTF.

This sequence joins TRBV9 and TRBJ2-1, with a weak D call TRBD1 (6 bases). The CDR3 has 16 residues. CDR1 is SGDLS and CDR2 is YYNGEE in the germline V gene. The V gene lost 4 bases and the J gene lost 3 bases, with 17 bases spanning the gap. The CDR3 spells CASSSGAARFYNEQFF. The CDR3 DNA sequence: TGTGCCAGCAGCTCAGGGGCCGCCCGATTCTACAATGAGCAGTTCTTC.

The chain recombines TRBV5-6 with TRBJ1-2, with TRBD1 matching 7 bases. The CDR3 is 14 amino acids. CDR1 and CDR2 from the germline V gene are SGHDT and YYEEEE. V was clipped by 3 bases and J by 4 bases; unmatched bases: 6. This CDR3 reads CASSWGQKGYGYTF. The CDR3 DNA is TGTGCCAGCAGCTGGGGACAGAAGGGCTATGGCTACACCTTC.

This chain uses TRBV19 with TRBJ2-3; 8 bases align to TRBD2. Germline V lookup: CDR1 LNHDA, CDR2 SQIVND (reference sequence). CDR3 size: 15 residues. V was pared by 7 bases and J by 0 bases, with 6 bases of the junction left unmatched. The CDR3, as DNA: TGTGCCAGTATCCCCTCTAGCGGGAGCACAGATACGCAGTATTTT. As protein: CASIPSSGSTDTQYF. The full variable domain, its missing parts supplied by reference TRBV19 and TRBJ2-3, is DGGITQSPKYLFRKEGQNVTLSCEQNLNHDAMYWYRQDPGQGLRLIYYSQIVNDFQKGDIAEGYSVSREKKESFPLTVTSAQKNPTAFYLCASIPSSGSTDTQYFGPGTRLTVL.

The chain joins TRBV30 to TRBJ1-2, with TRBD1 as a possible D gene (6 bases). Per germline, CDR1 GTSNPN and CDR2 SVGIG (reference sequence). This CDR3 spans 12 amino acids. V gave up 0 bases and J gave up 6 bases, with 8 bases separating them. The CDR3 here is CAWSVGAHGYTF. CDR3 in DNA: TGTGCCTGGAGTGTGGGGGCGCATGGCTACACCTTC. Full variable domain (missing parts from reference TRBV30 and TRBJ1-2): SQTIHQWPATLVQPVGSPLSLECTVEGTSNPNLYWYRQAAGRGLQLLFYSVGIGQISSEVPQNLSASRPQDRQFILSSKKLLLSDSGFYLCAWSVGAHGYTFGSGTRLTVV.

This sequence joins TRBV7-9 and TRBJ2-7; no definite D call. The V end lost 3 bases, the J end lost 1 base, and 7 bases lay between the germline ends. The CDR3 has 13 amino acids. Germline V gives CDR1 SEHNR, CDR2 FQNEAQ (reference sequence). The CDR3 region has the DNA TGTGCCAGCAGCTTTCCGAGTTCCTACGAGCAGTACTTC. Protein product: CASSFPSSYEQYF.